Below are 14 T cell receptor beta chains sequenced from a single sample in a study of T cell responses to AZD1222 COVID-19 vaccine. The repertoire was sequenced with immunoSEQ multiplex PCR; TCRdb's copy has only in-frame clones and lacks some. Of approximately 150,000 clones in the sample, roughly 90% were seen once. The input for sequencing was peripheral blood, taken 28 days after the second AZD1222 dose. The receptor source for this set is an adult who received the AZD1222 COVID-19 vaccine.

The rearrangement links TRBV28 to TRBJ2-7; no firm D call. CDR3 length: 15 residues. V was pared by 2 bases and J by 4 bases, with 15 bases between. Germline V CDR1 and CDR2: MDHEN, SYDVKM. CDR3 residues: CASSLEASIRYEQYF. The CDR3 bases are TGTGCCAGCAGTTTAGAGGCTTCCATCAGGTACGAGCAGTACTTC.

The chain carries TRBV10-3 and TRBJ2-5, with 8 bases identical to TRBD1. This CDR3 comprises 13 residues. V shed 6 bases, J shed 5 bases, and the junction held 5 bases outside the gene matches. CDR1 and CDR2 from the germline V gene are ENHRY and SYGVKD. In DNA form, the CDR3 reads TGTGCCATCAGACCGGGACAGGAGGAGACCCAGTACTTC. Translation: CAIRPGQEETQYF.

The chain combines TRBV12-5 with TRBJ1-1, with D uncertain. The CDR3 has 13 residues. V was cut by 3 bases and J by 2 bases, with 7 bases left in between. Germline V gene lookup returns CDR1 LGHNT and CDR2 FRNRAP. The CDR3 here is CASGFHGNTEAFF. The CDR3 bases are TGTGCTAGTGGTTTTCACGGAAACACTGAAGCTTTCTTT.

The rearrangement uses TRBV6-2 or TRBV6-3 and TRBJ1-5; weak D call: TRBD1 (6 bases). V lost 5 bases, J lost 4 bases, and 9 bases lay in between. The CDR3 length is 13 residues. Germline lookup yields CDR1 MNHEY and CDR2 SVGEGT. The DNA of the CDR3 is TGTGCCAGCAGTGGGAGGGGGAATCAGCCCCAGCATTTT. Amino acids: CASSGRGNQPQHF.

This clone was detected only a few times. This chain links TRBV5-1 with TRBJ2-1; no clear D gene. Per the germline V gene, CDR1 is SGHRS and CDR2 is YFSETQ. The CDR3 is 13 residues long. V lost 0 bases and J 7 bases, leaving 8 bases between the germline ends. CDR3 in DNA: TGCGCCAGCAGCTTGGCCGTGGTGAATGAGCAGTTCTTC. Residues: CASSLAVVNEQFF.

The J gene is TRBJ2-7, the V gene TRBV6-6, with a tentative D call TRBD1 (7 bases). Germline V gene data show CDR1 as MNHNY and CDR2 as SVGAGI (reference sequence). The CDR3 covers 13 residues. The V end lost 7 bases, the J end lost 3 bases, and 13 bases lay between the germline ends. CDR3 sequence reads: CASKPGGIYEQYF. The CDR3 coding sequence is TGTGCCAGCAAACCAGGGGGGATCTACGAGCAGTACTTC.

The chain carries TRBV6-5 and TRBJ2-5; 7 nucleotides align to TRBD1. Trimming removed 5 bases from V and 1 base from J; junction bases left unmatched: 7. CDR1 MNHEY and CDR2 SVGAGI come from the germline V gene. This CDR3 contains 15 residues. CDR3 amino acids: CASSTLQGSQETQYF. Here the CDR3 DNA reads TGTGCCAGCAGTACCCTACAGGGGTCCCAAGAGACCCAGTACTTC.

The chain joins TRBV7-9 to TRBJ2-6, with a possible D match to TRBD1 (5 bases). CDR3 size: 15 residues. In germline, CDR1 is SEHNR, CDR2 FQNEAQ (reference sequence). V lost 3 bases to trimming and J lost 0 bases, with 6 bases between them. The CDR3 sequence: CASSFQGSGANVLTF. Written as DNA, the CDR3 is TGTGCCAGCAGCTTTCAGGGCTCTGGGGCCAACGTCCTGACTTTC.

The chain joins TRBV7-7 to TRBJ2-2; D is ambiguous. The CDR3 extends over 14 amino acids. CDR1 and CDR2 (germline): SSHAT, FNYEAQ (reference sequence). The V end was cut by 5 bases, the J end by 0 bases, with 7 bases between. The CDR3 DNA sequence: TGTGCCAGCAGCCCCCGGACGAACACCGGGGAGCTGTTTTTT. Protein sequence: CASSPRTNTGELFF.

The V gene is TRBV29-1, the J gene TRBJ2-1, with D perhaps matching TRBD2 (5 bases). Trimming removed 3 bases from V and 6 bases from J, with 18 bases in between. In germline, CDR1 is SQVTM, CDR2 ANQGSEA. The CDR3 sequence is 15 residues long. DNA of the CDR3: TGCAGCGTTGATGCGAGGCGTGCTAGCCCCAATGAGCAGTTCTTC. Translation: CSVDARRASPNEQFF.

V gene TRBV10-3 combines with J gene TRBJ2-7; TRBD2 might be the D (6 bases). Germline loops: CDR1 ENHRY, CDR2 SYGVKD. V was clipped by 4 bases and J by 3 bases, with 16 bases between them. This CDR3 has 15 amino acids. The CDR3: CAISGGEEGGYEQYF. DNA for the CDR3: TGTGCCATCAGTGGTGGGGAGGAGGGTGGCTACGAGCAGTACTTC.

V and J are TRBV5-5 and TRBJ2-5, with 11 bases lining up with TRBD1. The CDR3 has 15 residues. The V gene's germline CDR1 is SGHKS and CDR2 YYEKEE (reference sequence). V shed 4 bases and J 5 bases; nucleotides not matched to a gene: 7. In nucleotides, the CDR3 is TGTGCCAGCAGCACGGGGGACAGGGGGTTGGAGACCCAGTACTTC. Its translation is CASSTGDRGLETQYF. Full variable domain (outside the CDR3, taken from reference TRBV5-5 and TRBJ2-5): DAGVTQSPTHLIKTRGQQVTLRCSPISGHKSVSWYQQVLGQGPQFIFQYYEKEERGRGNFPDRFSARQFPNYSSELNVNALLLGDSALYLCASSTGDRGLETQYFGPGTRLLVL.

The chain recombines TRBV28 with TRBJ2-7; no firm D call. Germline V gene data show CDR1 as MDHEN and CDR2 as SYDVKM. Trimming cost V 8 bases and J 0 bases, with 8 bases left between them. This CDR3 has 12 amino acids. CDR3 DNA sequence: TGTGCCAGCCAGACGTTCTCCTACGAGCAGTACTTC. Its protein product is CASQTFSYEQYF.

The V and J genes are TRBV7-9 and TRBJ2-2; unclear D gene. Trimming removed 1 base at V and 6 bases at J, with 6 bases between. Germline V gene lookup returns CDR1 SEHNR and CDR2 FQNEAQ (reference sequence). The CDR3 has 13 residues. The CDR3 spells CASSLGVAGELFF. CDR3 DNA sequence: TGTGCCAGCAGCTTAGGAGTAGCCGGGGAGCTGTTTTTT.